Below, 29 T cell receptor beta chains from the same sample are listed, as sequenced in a study of T cell repertoires in cytomegalovirus infection. TCRdb re-derived calls from the reads in MiXCR, one entry per CDR3 protein. This table holds some 70,000 distinct CDR3 sequences, about 23% found once. These receptors' antigens are unknown. The sequenced material came from PBMCs, sequenced either directly or after in vitro stimulation (not recorded which). The receptors derive from a human donor in good health (CMV status not recorded). Some clones in this sample may be carry-over from other donors' samples.

V gene TRBV5-1 combines with J gene TRBJ2-2, with TRBD2 matching over 14 bases. The CDR3 totals 18 residues. Trimming took 4 bases from V and 4 from J; bases not matched to a gene: 9. The germline V gene has CDR1 SGHRS and CDR2 YFSETQ. As DNA, the CDR3 is TGCGCCAGCAGCCGGGGACTAGCGGGAGCAGATGGCACCGGGGAGCTGTTTTTT. Protein sequence: CASSRGLAGADGTGELFF.

This clonotype was seen once. J is TRBJ2-5 and V is TRBV5-1; tentatively, D is TRBD2 (5 bases). Trimming removed 0 bases at V and 2 bases at J, with 11 bases between. Germline V gene lookup returns CDR1 SGHRS and CDR2 YFSETQ. The CDR3 covers 15 residues. CDR3: CASSLVRGWQETQYF. The CDR3 DNA reads as TGCGCCAGCAGCTTGGTTCGGGGTTGGCAAGAGACCCAGTACTTC. Supplemented by reference TRBV5-1 and TRBJ2-5, the full variable domain reads KAGVTQTPRYLIKTRGQQVTLSCSPISGHRSVSWYQQTPGQGLQFLFEYFSETQRNKGNFPGRFSGRQFSNSRSEMNVSTLELGDSALYLCASSLVRGWQETQYFGPGTRLLVL.

This clonotype was detected a few times. The chain carries TRBV7-6 and TRBJ1-3, with unresolved D. Germline CDR1 and CDR2: SGHVS and FNYEAQ. V was cut by 3 bases and J by 3 bases, with 6 bases left in between. The CDR3 runs to 13 residues. CDR3 bases: TGTGCCAGCAGCTTCGAAAGTGGAAACACCATATATTTT. Protein product: CASSFESGNTIYF.

The gene calls are TRBV19 and TRBJ2-7, with TRBD2 matching 14 bases. CDR1 is LNHDA, CDR2 SQIVND, per germline (reference sequence). The length of the CDR3 is 15 residues. J lost 3 bases, V lost 4 bases, and 2 bases had no gene match. This CDR3 is CASSTGLAGGYEQYF. The CDR3 DNA sequence: TGTGCCAGTAGTACCGGACTAGCGGGAGGCTACGAGCAGTACTTC.

This clonotype came up a few times. This chain's CDR3 is CASSLAGRKKNQPQHF. CDR3 sequence (DNA): TGTGCCAGCAGTTTAGCTGGCAGGAAAAAAAATCAGCCCCAGCATTTT. The chain couples TRBV27 to TRBJ1-5; no clear D gene. CDR1 and CDR2 (germline): MNHEY, SMNVEV (reference sequence). The CDR3 covers 16 residues. Trimming took off 2 bases at V and 4 bases at J, with 15 bases between the two ends.

This clonotype was observed a few times. V usage is TRBV12-3 or TRBV12-4 and J usage is TRBJ1-1; 7 bases are a match to TRBD1. The CDR3 is made up of 13 amino acids. With V trimmed by 5 bases and J by 4 bases, 4 bases remained unmatched. The CDR3 DNA reads as TGTGCCAGCAGTCCTAGGGGGCCCACTGAAGCTTTCTTT. Translated, it gives CASSPRGPTEAFF.

This clonotype was counted at least ten times. The CDR3 sequence is CASSTRTGGSYGYTF. The DNA of the CDR3 is TGTGCCAGCAGCACGAGGACAGGGGGTTCTTATGGCTACACCTTC. V gene TRBV7-2 combines with J gene TRBJ1-2, with 10 bases aligning to TRBD1. Germline loops: CDR1 SGHTA, CDR2 FQGNSA. The V gene end was trimmed by 5 bases and the J gene end by 5 bases; junction bases not matched to a gene: 8. The CDR3 has 15 residues.

This clonotype was detected a few times. The V call is TRBV5-1, the J call TRBJ2-7; 8 positions match TRBD1. V lost 3 bases to trimming and J lost 1 base; unmatched junction nucleotides: 12. The CDR3 sequence is 17 residues long. Germline CDR1 SGHRS, CDR2 YFSETQ. CDR3 coding DNA: TGCGCCAGCAGCTCGAGGACAGGGAACCAGAAGTCCTACGAGCAGTACTTC. Its protein is CASSSRTGNQKSYEQYF.

This chain links TRBV6-1 with TRBJ2-1; D may be TRBD2 (6 bases). V lost 8 bases and J 9 bases, leaving 17 bases between the germline ends. CDR3 length equals 13 residues. CDR1 is MNHNS and CDR2 is SASEGT in the germline V gene. CDR3 in amino acids: CASARERWSEQFF. The CDR3 nucleotides are TGTGCCAGCGCCCGGGAGCGGTGGAGTGAGCAGTTCTTC.

The table lists this clonotype with many counts. The chain's CDR3 is CASSNPRESSYEQYV. The CDR3 nucleotides are TGTGCCAGCAGCAATCCACGAGAGAGCTCCTACGAGCAGTACGTC. V and J are TRBV7-8 and TRBJ2-7, with D hard to call. There are 15 residues in the CDR3. CDR1 and CDR2 from the germline V gene are SGHVS and FQNEAQ. Trimming took 5 bases from V and 0 from J, leaving 14 bases between them.

The chain recombines TRBV4-1 with TRBJ2-5, with D unclear. The germline V and J ends were trimmed by 3 bases and 5 bases, with 10 bases remaining between them. This CDR3 is 13 amino acids long. The germline CDR1 and CDR2 sequences are MGHRA and YSYEKL. The CDR3 bases are TGCGCCAGCAGCCAGGTTATTAGGGAGACCCAGTACTTC. It codes for CASSQVIRETQYF.

Only a few counts were recorded for this clonotype. The V gene is TRBV15, the J gene TRBJ2-6, with TRBD2 as a possible D gene (5 bases). The CDR3 length is 16 residues. From germline, CDR1 is LNHNV and CDR2 YYDKDF (reference sequence). With 0 bases removed from V and 1 base from J, the gap between germline ends came to 7 bases. The CDR3, as DNA: TGTGCCACCAGCAGAGATGAGGGTTCTGGGGCCAACGTCCTGACTTTC. This encodes CATSRDEGSGANVLTF.

This clonotype has a count of ten or more. The chain is built from TRBV7-2 and TRBJ1-2, with D possibly TRBD1 on 6 matching bases. The V end lost 5 bases, the J end lost 0 bases, and 10 bases lay between the germline ends. Germline assignment: CDR1 SGHTA and CDR2 FQGNSA. The CDR3 loop spans 14 amino acids. The chain's CDR3 is CASSPDRANYGYTF. The CDR3, as DNA: TGTGCCAGCAGCCCGGACAGAGCTAACTATGGCTACACCTTC.

The chain carries TRBV3-1 and TRBJ1-4, with TRBD1 identical over 9 bases. The CDR3 contains 15 residues. V was pared by 1 base and J by 8 bases, with 5 bases of the junction left unmatched. Per the germline V gene, CDR1 is LGHDT and CDR2 is YNNKEL (reference sequence). This CDR3 reads CASSQGQGVGEKLFF. The CDR3 DNA follows: TGTGCCAGCAGCCAAGGACAGGGGGTAGGAGAAAAACTGTTTTTT.

The gene calls are TRBV6-6 and TRBJ2-7; the D gene could be TRBD1 or TRBD2 (5 bases each). The V end was cut by 6 bases, the J end by 0 bases, with 18 bases between. The germline CDR1 and CDR2 sequences are MNHNY and SVGAGI (reference sequence). The CDR3 loop spans 16 amino acids. The CDR3 nucleotides read TGTGCCAGCAGCTCATTTAGGGGACGTAGCTCCTACGAGCAGTACGTC. Encoded protein: CASSSFRGRSSYEQYV.

This clonotype was observed at least ten times. The chain carries TRBV7-2 and TRBJ2-3, with D perhaps TRBD1 or TRBD2 (5 bases each). The ends were cut back, 0 bases at V and 5 bases at J, with 12 bases in the middle. The CDR3 is 15 amino acids. Germline-derived CDR1 and CDR2 are SGHTA and FQGNSA. CDR3 bases: TGTGCCAGCAGCTTAGCACGGCCGAGGGGAGATACGCAGTATTTT. Encoded protein: CASSLARPRGDTQYF.

Ten or more counts support this clonotype. V is TRBV10-3 and J is TRBJ2-3; 11 positions agree with TRBD2. CDR3 length: 15 amino acids. Per the germline V gene, CDR1 is ENHRY and CDR2 is SYGVKD. V dropped 7 bases and J dropped 7; count of bases not matched to a gene: 10. The CDR3 loop reads CAITPTSGDDYTQYF. In nucleotides, the CDR3 is TGTGCCATCACCCCGACTAGCGGGGATGATTATACGCAGTATTTT.

This clonotype was detected ten times or more. The V call is TRBV6-2 or TRBV6-3, the J call TRBJ2-7; D is ambiguous. V shed 4 bases and J shed 0 bases, with 4 bases lying between them. This CDR3 has 12 amino acids. CDR1 and CDR2 from the germline V gene are MNHEY and SVGEGT. The CDR3 DNA reads as TGTGCCAGCAGTTCCAACTCCTACGAGCAGTACGTC. It translates to CASSSNSYEQYV.

This clonotype was seen at least ten times. This chain links TRBV7-2 with TRBJ1-5; D unresolved. Germline V gene data show CDR1 as SGHTA and CDR2 as FQGNSA. V lost 3 bases and J 5 bases, leaving 11 bases between the germline ends. This CDR3 region has 14 residues. DNA of the CDR3: TGTGCCAGCAGCTTCGGTCAGGTTGATCAGCCCCAGCATTTT. This sequence encodes CASSFGQVDQPQHF.

The sample holds a few counts of this clonotype. This chain joins TRBV27 and TRBJ2-3; 9 bases map to TRBD2. The CDR3 spans 16 residues. The germline gives CDR1 MNHEY, CDR2 SMNVEV (reference sequence). The V gene end was trimmed by 4 bases and the J gene end by 4 bases; junction bases not matched to a gene: 9. The CDR3 coding sequence is TGTGCCAGCAGTTCCTTGGCGGGAGGGCCTCCAGATACGCAGTATTTT. Its translation: CASSSLAGGPPDTQYF.

The table lists this clonotype with a few counts. The V gene is TRBV19, the J gene TRBJ2-1; 15 nucleotides line up with TRBD2. CDR3 length equals 19 residues. Germline lookup yields CDR1 LNHDA and CDR2 SQIVND (reference sequence). V dropped 6 bases and J dropped 2; count of bases not matched to a gene: 11. The CDR3 sequence is CASSPGAGLAGGAYNEQFF. The CDR3 DNA sequence: TGTGCCAGTAGCCCGGGTGCAGGACTAGCGGGAGGGGCCTACAATGAGCAGTTCTTC.

J is TRBJ1-4 and V is TRBV6-1; D remains unclear. The germline V gene has CDR1 MNHNS and CDR2 SASEGT. Deletions cut 7 bases from V and 1 base from J, with 13 bases between. This CDR3 is built from 15 residues. The chain's CDR3 is CASTRELGTNEKLFF. DNA of the CDR3: TGTGCCAGCACCCGGGAGTTGGGAACTAATGAAAAACTGTTTTTT.

For this clonotype: This may arise from a read error, as a much more abundant clone is one base away. The rearrangement links TRBV11-1 to TRBJ1-2; perhaps TRBD1 as D (5 bases). This CDR3 region has 14 residues. Trimming removed 4 bases from V and 5 bases from J, with 14 bases in between. The germline V gene has CDR1 SGHAT and CDR2 FQDESV (reference sequence). Here the CDR3 reads CASSYKGTTYGYTF. CDR3 in DNA: TGTGCCAGCAGCTACAAAGGGACCACTTATGGCTACACCTTC.

This clonotype was detected a few times. This chain joins TRBV7-6 and TRBJ2-1, with a tentative D call TRBD2 (6 bases). CDR1 is SGHVS, CDR2 FNYEAQ, per germline. V lost 1 base, J lost 4 bases, and 11 bases lay in between. The CDR3 sequence is 15 residues long. In nucleotides, the CDR3 is TGTGCCAGCAGCTTAGGGGGGGTCGGATACAATGAGCAGTTCTTC. Amino acid sequence: CASSLGGVGYNEQFF.

This rearrangement joins TRBV7-3 to TRBJ2-1; TRBD1 aligns across 8 bases. Germline values: CDR1 SGHTA, CDR2 FQGTGA. V was pared by 4 bases and J by 5 bases, with 7 bases of the junction left unmatched. The CDR3 length is 15 residues. CDR3 DNA: TGTGCCAGCAGCTCTACAGGGGGATCGAACAATGAGCAGTTCTTC. Translated: CASSSTGGSNNEQFF. Complete variable domain (other parts from reference TRBV7-3 and TRBJ2-1): GAGVSQTPSNKVTEKGKYVELRCDPISGHTALYWYRQSLGQGPEFLIYFQGTGAADDSGLPNDRFFAVRPEGSVSTLKIQRTERGDSAVYLCASSSTGGSNNEQFFGPGTRLTVL.

The genes are TRBV6-2 or TRBV6-3 and TRBJ2-1; 9 bases agree with TRBD1. The CDR3 has 16 amino acids. The germline V gene has CDR1 MNHEY and CDR2 SVGEGT. CDR3 sequence: CAAAPPYRGLGNEQFF. CDR3 in DNA: TGTGCTGCAGCACCCCCCTACAGGGGGCTGGGGAATGAGCAGTTCTTC.

The sample holds a few counts of this clonotype. V and J are TRBV20-1 and TRBJ1-4, with D maybe TRBD1 (6 bases). V was shortened by 3 bases and J by 0 bases, with 11 bases between the two germline ends. The germline V gene encodes CDR1 DFQATT and CDR2 SNEGSKA (reference sequence). The CDR3 is made up of 15 amino acids. This CDR3 is CSASRTEATNEKLFF. Here the CDR3 DNA reads TGCAGTGCTAGTAGGACAGAAGCAACTAATGAAAAACTGTTTTTT.

The chain joins TRBV9 to TRBJ1-1; tentative D call: TRBD1 (5 bases). V was pared by 4 bases and J by 0 bases, with 16 bases between. This CDR3 has 16 residues. CDR1 and CDR2 (germline): SGDLS, YYNGEE. The CDR3 nucleotides are TGTGCCAGCAGCCACGGCCGACAGTTCCTGAACACTGAAGCTTTCTTT. Its translation: CASSHGRQFLNTEAFF.

The chain couples TRBV6-6 to TRBJ1-3; possibly TRBD1 for D (5 bases). V lost 0 bases and J lost 3, with 9 bases in between. The CDR3 covers 15 residues. From germline, CDR1 is MNHNY and CDR2 SVGAGI (reference sequence). CDR3 region: CASSYSMGHGNTIYF. As DNA, the CDR3 is TGTGCCAGCAGTTACTCGATGGGGCATGGAAACACCATATATTTT.